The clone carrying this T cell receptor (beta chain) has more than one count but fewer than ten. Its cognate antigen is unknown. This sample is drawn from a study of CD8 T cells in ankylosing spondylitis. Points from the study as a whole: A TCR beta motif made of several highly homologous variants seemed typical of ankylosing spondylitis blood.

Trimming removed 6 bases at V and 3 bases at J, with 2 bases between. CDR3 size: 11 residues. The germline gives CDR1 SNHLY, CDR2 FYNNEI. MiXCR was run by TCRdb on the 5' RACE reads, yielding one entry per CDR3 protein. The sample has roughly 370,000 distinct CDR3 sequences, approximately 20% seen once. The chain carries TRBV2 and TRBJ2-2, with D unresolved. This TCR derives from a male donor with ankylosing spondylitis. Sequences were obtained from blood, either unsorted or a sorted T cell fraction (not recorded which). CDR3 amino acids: CASSDTGELFF. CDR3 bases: TGTGCCAGCAGCGACACCGGGGAGCTGTTTTTT.